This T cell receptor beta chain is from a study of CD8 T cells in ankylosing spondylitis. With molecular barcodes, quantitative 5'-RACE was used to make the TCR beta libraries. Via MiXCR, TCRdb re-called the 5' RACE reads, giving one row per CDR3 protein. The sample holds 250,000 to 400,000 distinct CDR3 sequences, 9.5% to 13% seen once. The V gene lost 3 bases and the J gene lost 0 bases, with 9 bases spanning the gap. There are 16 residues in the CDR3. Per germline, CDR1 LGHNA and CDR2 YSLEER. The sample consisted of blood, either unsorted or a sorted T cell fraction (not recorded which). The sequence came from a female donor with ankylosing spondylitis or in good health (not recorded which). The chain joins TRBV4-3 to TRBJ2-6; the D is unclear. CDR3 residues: CASSQYSNSGANVLTF. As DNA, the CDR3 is TGCGCCAGCAGCCAGTACAGCAACTCTGGGGCCAACGTCCTGACTTTC.